The count of the clone carrying this T cell receptor beta chain is one. Antigen specificity is unknown. This specimen belongs to a study of Ad26.COV2.S vaccination and SARS-CoV-2 variants. Only in-frame clones appear in the TCRdb table, and some are missing; sequencing was by immunoSEQ multiplex PCR. The repertoire includes roughly 400,000 clones, roughly 91% of them detected once, and about 4.5% sits in the top ten. Treatment noted: 15 to 20 received Ad26.COV2.S at low or high dose, single or two shots; 5 received placebo; per-sample allocation not given. Sampling happened 63 days after the first vaccine or placebo injection. This CDR3 has 16 amino acids. With 1 base clipped from V and 8 bases from J, the junction kept 13 bases outside the gene matches. Germline CDR1 is SGHTA and CDR2 is FQGNSA. Regarding the study as a whole: Vaccine recipients surpassed placebo recipients in spike-specific TCR breadth. Substantial breadth was reported for post-vaccination spike-specific CD8+ and CD4+ T cells. Analyses of TCR breadth and depth may have underestimated total T cell responses.

Sequenced material: peripheral blood, taken in a trial of Ad26.COV2.S vaccine versus placebo. This clonotype originated in a person between 18 and 65 years old who received the Ad26.COV2.S COVID-19 vaccine or a placebo. This chain connects TRBV7-2 to TRBJ2-7; 8 nucleotides agree with TRBD2. In nucleotides, the CDR3 is TGTGCCAGCAGCTTAGTCCGTCTAGCGGGCAAAGTTAAGCAGTACTTC. Encoded protein: CASSLVRLAGKVKQYF.